Here is one T cell receptor (beta chain) with its context. Here immunoSEQ multiplex PCR was the method, and the copy in TCRdb shows in-frame clones only, minus some. The profile covers fewer than 350,000 clones, with about 83% appearing a single time and 6% taken by the ten largest. In germline, CDR1 is SGHRS, CDR2 YFSETQ. V shed 1 base and J shed 0 bases, with 14 bases lying between them. CDR3 length: 18 residues. These data belong to a study of blood T cell repertoires in COVID-19. Whole-study context: The analysed material was cDNA or gDNA that came from T cells, B-cell-depleted T cells, or PBMCs.

Participants' own reports of clinical history determined their cohort assignment. Either two negative PCRs, clearance, or symptom resolution qualified Cohort 3 donors as recovered. This chain connects TRBV5-1 to TRBJ2-6; D possibly corresponds to TRBD2 (5 bases). The TCR comes from a woman between 35 and 50 years old who had recovered from COVID-19. Source material: PBMCs or T cells enriched from blood (not recorded which). The CDR3 protein is CASSLRLNRGSGANVLTF. The CDR3 nucleotides are TGCGCCAGCAGCTTGCGCTTAAATCGGGGCTCTGGGGCCAACGTCCTGACTTTC.